What follows are 6 T cell receptor beta chains derived from one specimen sequenced in a study of blood T cell repertoires in COVID-19. Clones were read by immunoSEQ multiplex PCR, and TCRdb kept only the in-frame ones, dropping some. In the table there are under 250,000 clones, about 85% of which are singletons. Sequencing was carried out using peripheral blood. The receptors were gathered from a man aged 25 to 40 who had recovered from COVID-19.

The chain joins TRBV6-5 to TRBJ1-6; D call uncertain. V lost 8 bases and J 0 bases, leaving 8 bases between the germline ends. The CDR3 totals 14 residues. Germline V gives CDR1 MNHEY, CDR2 SVGAGI. CDR3 residues: CASGRSSYNSPLHF. The CDR3 nucleotides read TGTGCCAGCGGAAGGAGCTCCTATAATTCACCCCTCCACTTT.

This clone was counted between two and nine times. The V gene is TRBV2, the J gene TRBJ2-1; weak D call: TRBD2 (6 bases). CDR3 length: 14 amino acids. With 6 bases removed from V and 9 bases from J, the gap between germline ends came to 18 bases. Germline V CDR1 and CDR2: SNHLY, FYNNEI. The CDR3 DNA reads TGTGCCAGCAGCCGGGGGTCGTCTATTGCTGAGCAGTTCTTC. Translated, it gives CASSRGSSIAEQFF.

The chain joins TRBV3-1 (or the pseudogene TRBV3-2) to TRBJ1-6; a weak D match, TRBD1 (5 bases). From germline, CDR1 is LGHDT and CDR2 YNNKEL (reference sequence). V lost 2 bases to trimming and J lost 10 bases, with 12 bases between them. This CDR3 contains 14 residues. As DNA, the CDR3 is TGTGCCAGCAGCCAAAGGCAGGGTAACTCACCCCTCCACTTT. It translates to CASSQRQGNSPLHF.

The rearrangement uses TRBV15 and TRBJ1-6, with 10 bases identical to TRBD1. Trimming cost V 3 bases and J 4 bases; bases outside gene matches: 9. The CDR3 is 18 amino acids. Germline loops: CDR1 LNHNV, CDR2 YYDKDF (reference sequence). In DNA form, the CDR3 reads TGTGCCACCAGCAGCCGGGACAGGGGATCTCGGTATAATTCACCCCTCCACTTT. It is translated as CATSSRDRGSRYNSPLHF.

This chain links TRBV19 with TRBJ1-6; possibly TRBD1 for D (5 bases). With 3 bases removed from V and 0 bases from J, the gap between germline ends came to 9 bases. This CDR3 has 16 residues. Germline CDR1 reads LNHDA; CDR2 reads SQIVND (reference sequence). Here the CDR3 DNA reads TGTGCCAGTAGTATTCAGGGCCTCTCCTATAATTCACCCCTCCACTTT. As protein: CASSIQGLSYNSPLHF.

The chain has TRBV11-2 and TRBJ1-1; 7 bases are shared with TRBD1. CDR3 length: 16 amino acids. The V and J ends lost 6 bases and 10 bases, in that order; junction bases with no gene match: 20. Germline V lookup: CDR1 SGHAT, CDR2 FQNNGV. In DNA, the CDR3 is TGTGCCAGCAGGTCGTACGGACACAACAGGGGCCCTGGAGCTTTCTTT. Amino acids: CASRSYGHNRGPGAFF.